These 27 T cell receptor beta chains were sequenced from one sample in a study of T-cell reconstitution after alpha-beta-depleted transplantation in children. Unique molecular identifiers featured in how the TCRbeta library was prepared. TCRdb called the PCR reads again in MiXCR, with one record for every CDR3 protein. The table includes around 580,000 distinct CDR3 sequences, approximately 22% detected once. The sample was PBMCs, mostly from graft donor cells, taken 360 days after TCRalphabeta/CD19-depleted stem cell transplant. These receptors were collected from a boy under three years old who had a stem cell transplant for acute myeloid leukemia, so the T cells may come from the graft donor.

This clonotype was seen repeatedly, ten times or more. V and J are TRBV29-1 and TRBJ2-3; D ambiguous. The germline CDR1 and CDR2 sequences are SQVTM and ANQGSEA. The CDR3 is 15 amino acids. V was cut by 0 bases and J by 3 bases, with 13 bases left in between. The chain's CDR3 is CSVEDSGAGTDTQYF. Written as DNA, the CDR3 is TGCAGCGTTGAAGATTCCGGCGCCGGGACAGATACGCAGTATTTT.

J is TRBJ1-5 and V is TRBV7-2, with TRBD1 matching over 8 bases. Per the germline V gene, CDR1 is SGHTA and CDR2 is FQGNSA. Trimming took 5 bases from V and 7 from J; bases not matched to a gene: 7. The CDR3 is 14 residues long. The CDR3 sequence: CASSPDRAGQPQHF. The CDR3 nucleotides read TGTGCCAGCAGCCCGGACAGGGCAGGGCAGCCCCAGCATTTT.

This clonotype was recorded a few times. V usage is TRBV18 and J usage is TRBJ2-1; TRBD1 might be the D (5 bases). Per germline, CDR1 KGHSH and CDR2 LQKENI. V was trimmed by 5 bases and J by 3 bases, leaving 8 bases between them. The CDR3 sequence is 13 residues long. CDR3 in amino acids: CASSAQVYNEQFF. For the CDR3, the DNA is TGTGCCAGCTCAGCACAGGTCTACAATGAGCAGTTCTTC.

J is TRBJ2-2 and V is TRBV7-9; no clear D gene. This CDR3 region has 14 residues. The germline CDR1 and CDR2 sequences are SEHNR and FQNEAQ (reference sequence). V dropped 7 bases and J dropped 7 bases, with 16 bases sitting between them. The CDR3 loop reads CASNPRSRHGELFF. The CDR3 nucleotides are TGTGCCAGCAACCCCAGGTCGCGTCACGGGGAGCTGTTTTTT. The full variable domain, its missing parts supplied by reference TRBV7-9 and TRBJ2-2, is DTGVSQNPRHKITKRGQNVTFRCDPISEHNRLYWYRQTLGQGPEFLTYFQNEAQLEKSRLLSDRFSAERPKGSFSTLEIQRTEQGDSAMYLCASNPRSRHGELFFGEGSRLTVL.

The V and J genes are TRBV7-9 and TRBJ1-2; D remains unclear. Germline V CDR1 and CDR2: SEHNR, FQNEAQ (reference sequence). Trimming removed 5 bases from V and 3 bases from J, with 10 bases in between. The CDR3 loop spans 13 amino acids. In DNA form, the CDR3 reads TGTGCCAGCAGCCCGCCGGGATACTATGGCTACACCTTC. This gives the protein CASSPPGYYGYTF.

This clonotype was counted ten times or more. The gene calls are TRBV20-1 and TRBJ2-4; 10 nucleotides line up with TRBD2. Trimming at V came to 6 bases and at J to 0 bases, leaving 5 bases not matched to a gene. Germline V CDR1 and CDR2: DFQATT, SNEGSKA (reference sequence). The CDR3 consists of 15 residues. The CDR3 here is CSASSGGRAKNIQYF. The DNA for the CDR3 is TGCAGTGCGAGTAGCGGGGGGCGAGCCAAAAACATTCAGTACTTC.

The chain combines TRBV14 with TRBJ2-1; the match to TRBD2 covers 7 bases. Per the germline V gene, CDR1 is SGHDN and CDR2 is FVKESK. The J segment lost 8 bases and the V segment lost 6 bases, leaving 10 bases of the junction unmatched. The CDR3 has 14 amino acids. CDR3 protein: CASRSGEDWDEQFF. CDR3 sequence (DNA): TGTGCCAGCAGGAGCGGGGAGGATTGGGATGAGCAGTTCTTC.

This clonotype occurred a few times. This chain's CDR3 is CASSPGGGEKLFF. The CDR3 DNA follows: TGTGCCAGCAGTCCAGGGGGGGGTGAAAAACTGTTTTTT. The chain is built from TRBV12-3 or TRBV12-4 and TRBJ1-4; the match to TRBD1 covers 7 bases. After removal of 5 bases from V and 7 bases from J, the junction contained 4 bases not matched to a gene. The CDR3 extends over 13 amino acids.

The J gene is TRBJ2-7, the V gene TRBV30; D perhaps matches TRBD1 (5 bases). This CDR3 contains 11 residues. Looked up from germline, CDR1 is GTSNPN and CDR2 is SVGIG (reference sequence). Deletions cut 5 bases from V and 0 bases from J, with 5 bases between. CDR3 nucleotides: TGTGCCTGGGACAGCTCCTACGAGCAGTACTTC. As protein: CAWDSSYEQYF.

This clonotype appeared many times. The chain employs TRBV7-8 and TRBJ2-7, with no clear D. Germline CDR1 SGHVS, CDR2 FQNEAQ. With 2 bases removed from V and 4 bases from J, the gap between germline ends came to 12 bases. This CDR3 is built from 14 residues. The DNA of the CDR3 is TGTGCCAGCAGCTTAATGCAGGTCGGGTACGAGCAGTACGTC. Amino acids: CASSLMQVGYEQYV.

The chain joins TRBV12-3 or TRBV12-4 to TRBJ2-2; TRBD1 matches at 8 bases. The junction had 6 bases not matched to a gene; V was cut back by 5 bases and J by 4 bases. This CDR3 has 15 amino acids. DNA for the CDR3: TGTGCCAGCAGTCCCAGGGGGCTGGGCACCGGGGAGCTGTTTTTT. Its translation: CASSPRGLGTGELFF.

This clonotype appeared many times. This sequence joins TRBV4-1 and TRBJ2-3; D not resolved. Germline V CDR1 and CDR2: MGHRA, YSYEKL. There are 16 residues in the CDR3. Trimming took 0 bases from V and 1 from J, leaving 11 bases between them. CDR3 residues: CASSQDGQVRTDTQYF. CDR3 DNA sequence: TGCGCCAGCAGCCAAGATGGGCAGGTTCGCACAGATACGCAGTATTTT.

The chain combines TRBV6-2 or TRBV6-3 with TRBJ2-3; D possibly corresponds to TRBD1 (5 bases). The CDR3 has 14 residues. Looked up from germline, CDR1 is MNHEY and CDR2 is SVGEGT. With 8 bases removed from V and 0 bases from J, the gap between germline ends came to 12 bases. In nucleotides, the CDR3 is TGTGCCAGCTCGCCGGACACGAGCACAGATACGCAGTATTTT. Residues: CASSPDTSTDTQYF.

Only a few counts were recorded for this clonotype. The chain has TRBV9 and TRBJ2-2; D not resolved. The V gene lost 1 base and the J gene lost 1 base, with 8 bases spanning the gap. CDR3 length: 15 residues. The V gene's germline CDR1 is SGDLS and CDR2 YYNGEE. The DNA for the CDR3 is TGTGCCAGCAGCGTAATGGCGGTGAACACCGGGGAGCTGTTTTTT. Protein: CASSVMAVNTGELFF. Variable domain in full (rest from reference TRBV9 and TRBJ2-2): DSGVTQTPKHLITATGQRVTLRCSPRSGDLSVYWYQQSLDQGLQFLIQYYNGEERAKGNILERFSAQQFPDLHSELNLSSLELGDSALYFCASSVMAVNTGELFFGEGSRLTVL.

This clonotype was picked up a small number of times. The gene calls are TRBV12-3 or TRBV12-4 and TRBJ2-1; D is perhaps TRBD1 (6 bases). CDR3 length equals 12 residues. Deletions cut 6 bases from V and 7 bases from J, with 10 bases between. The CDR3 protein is CASRLRGNEQFF. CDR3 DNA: TGTGCCAGCAGACTCAGGGGAAATGAGCAGTTCTTC.

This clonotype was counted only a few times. The CDR3 loop reads CASSLPGDRAYNEQFF. The CDR3 DNA follows: TGTGCCAGCAGTTTGCCTGGGGATAGGGCCTACAATGAGCAGTTCTTC. The chain joins TRBV12-3 or TRBV12-4 to TRBJ2-1; no firm D call. The CDR3 length is 16 residues. The V and J ends lost 3 bases and 2 bases respectively, with 14 bases between them.

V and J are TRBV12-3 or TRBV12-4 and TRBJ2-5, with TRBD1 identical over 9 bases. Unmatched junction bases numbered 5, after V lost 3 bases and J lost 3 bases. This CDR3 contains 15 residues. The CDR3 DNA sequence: TGTGCCAGCAGTTTTGGGACAGGGAGTGAAGAGACCCAGTACTTC. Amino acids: CASSFGTGSEETQYF.

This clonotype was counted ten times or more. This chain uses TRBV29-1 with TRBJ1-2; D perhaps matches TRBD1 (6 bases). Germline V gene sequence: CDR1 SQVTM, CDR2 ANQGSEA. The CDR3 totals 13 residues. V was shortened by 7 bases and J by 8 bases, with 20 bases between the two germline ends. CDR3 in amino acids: CSASPTQGGGYTF. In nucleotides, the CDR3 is TGCAGCGCTTCCCCTACACAGGGAGGCGGCTACACCTTC.

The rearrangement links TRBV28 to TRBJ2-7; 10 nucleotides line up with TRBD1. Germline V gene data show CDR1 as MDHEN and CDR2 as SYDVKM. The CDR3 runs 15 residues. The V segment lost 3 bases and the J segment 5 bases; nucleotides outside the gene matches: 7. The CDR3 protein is CASSFDRGLRNEQYV. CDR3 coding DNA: TGTGCCAGCAGTTTTGACAGGGGGCTCAGGAACGAGCAGTACGTC.

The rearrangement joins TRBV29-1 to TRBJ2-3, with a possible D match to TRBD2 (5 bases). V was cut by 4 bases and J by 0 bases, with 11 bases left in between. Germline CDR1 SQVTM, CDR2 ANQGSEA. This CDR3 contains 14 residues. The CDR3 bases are TGCAGCGTTGGAGGAGGAGCGAGCACAGATACGCAGTATTTT. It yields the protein CSVGGGASTDTQYF.

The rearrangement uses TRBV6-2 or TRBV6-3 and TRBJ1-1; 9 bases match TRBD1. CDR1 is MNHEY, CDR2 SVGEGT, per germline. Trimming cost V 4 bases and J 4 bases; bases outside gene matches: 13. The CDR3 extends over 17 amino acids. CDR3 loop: CASSWLARGQGGTEAFF. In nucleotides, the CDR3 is TGTGCCAGCAGTTGGCTTGCGAGGGGACAGGGAGGCACTGAAGCTTTCTTT.

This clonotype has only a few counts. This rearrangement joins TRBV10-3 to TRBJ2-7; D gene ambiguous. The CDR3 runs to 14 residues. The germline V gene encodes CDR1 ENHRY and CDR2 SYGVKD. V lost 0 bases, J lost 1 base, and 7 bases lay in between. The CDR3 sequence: CAISESQVSYEQYF. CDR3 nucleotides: TGTGCCATCAGTGAGTCTCAAGTTTCCTACGAGCAGTACTTC.

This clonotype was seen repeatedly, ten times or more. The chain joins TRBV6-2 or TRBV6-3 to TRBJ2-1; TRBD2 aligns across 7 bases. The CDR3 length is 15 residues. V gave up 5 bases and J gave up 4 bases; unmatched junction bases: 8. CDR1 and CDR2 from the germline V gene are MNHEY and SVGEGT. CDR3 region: CASSPLGGGYNEQFF. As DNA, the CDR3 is TGTGCCAGCAGTCCCCTAGGCGGGGGTTACAATGAGCAGTTCTTC.

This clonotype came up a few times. CDR3 sequence: CSAIKQGARRWKLFF. The DNA for the CDR3 is TGCAGTGCTATTAAACAGGGGGCCAGGCGTTGGAAACTGTTTTTT. The chain has TRBV20-1 and TRBJ1-4; 9 positions match TRBD1. The CDR3 consists of 15 residues. V shed 4 bases and J 11 bases; nucleotides not matched to a gene: 14. Germline values: CDR1 DFQATT, CDR2 SNEGSKA (reference sequence).

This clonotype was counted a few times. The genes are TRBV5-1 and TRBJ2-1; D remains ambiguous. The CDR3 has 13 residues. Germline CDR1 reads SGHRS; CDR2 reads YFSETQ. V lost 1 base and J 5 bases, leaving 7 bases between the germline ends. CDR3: CASSLIPHNEQFF. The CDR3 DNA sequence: TGCGCCAGCAGCTTGATTCCCCACAATGAGCAGTTCTTC.

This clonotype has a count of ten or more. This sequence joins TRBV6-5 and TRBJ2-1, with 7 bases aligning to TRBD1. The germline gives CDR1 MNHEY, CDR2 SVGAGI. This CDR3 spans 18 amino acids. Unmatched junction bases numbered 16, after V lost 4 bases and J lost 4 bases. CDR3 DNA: TGTGCCAGCAGTTTCTCTTTTCGTGAGGGGGCCGAATACAATGAGCAGTTCTTC. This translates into CASSFSFREGAEYNEQFF.

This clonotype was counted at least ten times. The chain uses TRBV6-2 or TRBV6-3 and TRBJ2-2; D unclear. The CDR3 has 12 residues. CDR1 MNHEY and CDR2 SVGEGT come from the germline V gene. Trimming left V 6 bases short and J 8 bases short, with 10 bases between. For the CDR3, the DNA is TGTGCCAGCAGCTTCCTTTCGGGGGAGCTGTTTTTT. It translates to CASSFLSGELFF.